Listed below are T cell receptor beta chains from one sample, sequenced in a study of T cell changes during pregnancy in multiple sclerosis. The data were produced by immunoSEQ multiplex PCR, yet TCRdb's version contains in-frame clones alone and is incomplete. This sample carries 29,000 or so clones, 85% to 95% of them seen once, and the ten largest clones take 5.7%. Sample: CD8+ T cells from peripheral blood mononuclear cells, taken before pregnancy. The receptor set was obtained from a female donor with multiple sclerosis, enrolled in a pregnancy study. Both conserved end residues are part of each CDR3.

V: TRBV11-2; J: TRBJ2-7; CDR3: CASSLSQLAAYEQYF
V: TRBV7-8; J: TRBJ2-3; CDR3: CASSLQPGGTQYF
V: TRBV2; J: TRBJ2-7; CDR3: CASSFTSGGLSGNYEQYF
V: TRBV2; J: TRBJ1-4; CDR3: CASTPWLLNEKLFF
V: TRBV14; J: TRBJ2-5; CDR3: CASSQDLNAGGRETQYF
V: TRBV9; J: TRBJ2-3; CDR3: CASSPSTDTQYF
V: TRBV9; J: TRBJ1-2; CDR3: CASSSPLRATNYGYTF
V: TRBV4-3; J: TRBJ2-2; CDR3: CASSQETVPGELFF
V: TRBV11-2; J: TRBJ2-7; CDR3: CASSSRTAPVPYEQYF
V: TRBV18; J: TRBJ2-5; CDR3: CASSPVGDIFQETQYF
V: TRBV5-4; J: TRBJ2-5; CDR3: CASSSPGQETQYF
V: TRBV15; J: TRBJ2-1; CDR3: CATSRDRGDNEQFF
V: TRBV14; J: TRBJ1-1; CDR3: CASSRGDRANTEAFF